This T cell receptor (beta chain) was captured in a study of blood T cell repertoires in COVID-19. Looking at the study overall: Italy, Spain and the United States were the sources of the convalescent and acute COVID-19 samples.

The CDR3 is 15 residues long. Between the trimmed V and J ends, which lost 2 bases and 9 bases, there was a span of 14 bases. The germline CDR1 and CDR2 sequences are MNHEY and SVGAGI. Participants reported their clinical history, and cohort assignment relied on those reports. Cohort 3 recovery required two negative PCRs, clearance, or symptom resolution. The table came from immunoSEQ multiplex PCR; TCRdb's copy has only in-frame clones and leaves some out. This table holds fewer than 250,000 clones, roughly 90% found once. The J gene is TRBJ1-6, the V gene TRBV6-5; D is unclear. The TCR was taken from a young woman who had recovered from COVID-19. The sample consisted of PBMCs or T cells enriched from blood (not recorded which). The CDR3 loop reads CASSYQQGAGSPLHF. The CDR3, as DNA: TGTGCCAGCAGTTACCAACAAGGTGCGGGTTCACCCCTCCACTTT.